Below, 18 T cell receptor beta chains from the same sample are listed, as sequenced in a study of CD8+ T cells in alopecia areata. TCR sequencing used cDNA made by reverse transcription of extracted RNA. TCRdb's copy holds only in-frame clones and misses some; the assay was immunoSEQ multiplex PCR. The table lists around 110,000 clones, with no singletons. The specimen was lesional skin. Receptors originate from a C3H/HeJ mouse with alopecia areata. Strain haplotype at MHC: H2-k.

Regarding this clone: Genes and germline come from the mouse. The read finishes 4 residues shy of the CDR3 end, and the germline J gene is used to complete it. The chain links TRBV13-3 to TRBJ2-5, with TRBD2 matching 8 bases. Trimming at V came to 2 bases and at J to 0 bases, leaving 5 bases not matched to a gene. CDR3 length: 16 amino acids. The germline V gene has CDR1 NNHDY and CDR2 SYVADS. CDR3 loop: CASSEIWGGNQDTQYF. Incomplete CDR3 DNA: TGTGCCAGCAGTGAGATTTGGGGGGGGAACCAAGAC.

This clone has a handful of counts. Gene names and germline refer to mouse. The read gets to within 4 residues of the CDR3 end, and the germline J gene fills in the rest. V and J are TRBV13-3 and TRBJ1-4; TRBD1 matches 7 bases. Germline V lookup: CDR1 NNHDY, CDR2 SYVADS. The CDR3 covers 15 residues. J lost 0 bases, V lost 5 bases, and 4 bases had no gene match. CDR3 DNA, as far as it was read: TGTGCCAGCAGCCTACAGGGGTTTTCCAACGAA. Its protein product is CASSLQGFSNE. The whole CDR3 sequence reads CASSLQGFSNERLFF.

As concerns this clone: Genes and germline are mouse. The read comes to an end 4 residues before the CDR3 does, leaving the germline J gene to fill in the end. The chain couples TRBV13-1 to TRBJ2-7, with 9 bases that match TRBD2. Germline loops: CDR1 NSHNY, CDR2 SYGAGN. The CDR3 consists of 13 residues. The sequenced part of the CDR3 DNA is TGTGCCAGCAGTGCTGGGGGGGATTAT. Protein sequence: CASSAGGDY. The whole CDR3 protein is CASSAGGDYEQYF.

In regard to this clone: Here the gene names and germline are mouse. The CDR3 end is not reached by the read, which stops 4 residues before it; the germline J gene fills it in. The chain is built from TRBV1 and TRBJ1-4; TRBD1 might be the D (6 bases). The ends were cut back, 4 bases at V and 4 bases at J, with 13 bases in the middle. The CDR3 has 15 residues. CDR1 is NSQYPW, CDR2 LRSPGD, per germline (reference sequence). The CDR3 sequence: CTCSVLRDNNERLFF. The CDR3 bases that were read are TGCACCTGCAGTGTTCTCCGGGACAACAACGAA.

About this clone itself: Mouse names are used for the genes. The CDR3 region is CASRDPDWGGADTQYF. The DNA read from the CDR3 is TGTGCCAGCAGGGATCCTGACTGGGGGGGCGCGGAC. The chain uses TRBV13-1 and TRBJ2-5; 12 bases are a match to TRBD2. Coverage ceases 4 residues before the CDR3 finishes, and the germline J gene fills in the end. This CDR3 spans 16 amino acids. The germline V gene encodes CDR1 NSHNY and CDR2 SYGAGN.

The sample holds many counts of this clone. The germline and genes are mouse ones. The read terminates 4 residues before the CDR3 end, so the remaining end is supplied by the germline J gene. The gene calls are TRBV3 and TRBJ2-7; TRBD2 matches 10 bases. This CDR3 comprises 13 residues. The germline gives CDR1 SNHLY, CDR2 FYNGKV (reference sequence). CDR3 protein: CASSLGTGDEQYF. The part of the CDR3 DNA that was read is TGTGCCAGCAGCCTCGGGACTGGGGAT.

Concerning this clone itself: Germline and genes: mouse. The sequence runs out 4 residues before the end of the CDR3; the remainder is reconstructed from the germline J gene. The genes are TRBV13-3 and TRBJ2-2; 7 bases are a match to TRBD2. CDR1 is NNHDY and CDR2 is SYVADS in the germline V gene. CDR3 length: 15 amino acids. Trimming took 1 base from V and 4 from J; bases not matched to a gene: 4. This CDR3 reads CASSDPGGSTGQLYF. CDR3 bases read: TGTGCCAGCAGTGATCCGGGGGGGAGCACCGGG.

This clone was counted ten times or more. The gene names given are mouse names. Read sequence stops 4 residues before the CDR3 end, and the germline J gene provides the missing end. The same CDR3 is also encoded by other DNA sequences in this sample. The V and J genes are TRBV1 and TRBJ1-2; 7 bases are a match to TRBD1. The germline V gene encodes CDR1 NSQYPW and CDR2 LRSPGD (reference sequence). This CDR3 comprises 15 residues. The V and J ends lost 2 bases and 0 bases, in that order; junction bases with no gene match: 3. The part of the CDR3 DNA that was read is TGCACCTGCAGTGCACCTGACAGGGCAAACTCC. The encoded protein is CTCSAPDRANS. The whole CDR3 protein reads CTCSAPDRANSDYTF.

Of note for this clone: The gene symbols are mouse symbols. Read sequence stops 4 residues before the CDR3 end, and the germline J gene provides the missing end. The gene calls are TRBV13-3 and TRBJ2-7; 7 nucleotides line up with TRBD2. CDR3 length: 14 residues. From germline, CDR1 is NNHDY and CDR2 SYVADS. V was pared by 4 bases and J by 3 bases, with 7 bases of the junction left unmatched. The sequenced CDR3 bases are TGTGCCAGCAGTCAAACGACTGGGATCTAT. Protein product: CASSQTTGIY. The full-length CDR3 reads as CASSQTTGIYEQYF.

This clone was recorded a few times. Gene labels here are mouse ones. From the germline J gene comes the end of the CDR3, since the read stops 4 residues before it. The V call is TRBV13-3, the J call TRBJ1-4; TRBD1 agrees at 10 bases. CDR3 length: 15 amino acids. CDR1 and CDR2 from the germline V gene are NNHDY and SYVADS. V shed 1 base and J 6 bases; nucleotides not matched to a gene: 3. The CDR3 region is CASSDRQGADERLFF. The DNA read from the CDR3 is TGTGCCAGCAGTGATAGACAGGGGGCGGACGAA. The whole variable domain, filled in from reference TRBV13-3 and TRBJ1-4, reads EAAVTQSPRSKVAVTGGKVTLSCHQTNNHDYMYWYRQDTGHGLRLIHYSYVADSTEKGDIPDGYKASRPSQENFSLILELASLSQTAVYFCASSDRQGADERLFFGHGTKLSVL.

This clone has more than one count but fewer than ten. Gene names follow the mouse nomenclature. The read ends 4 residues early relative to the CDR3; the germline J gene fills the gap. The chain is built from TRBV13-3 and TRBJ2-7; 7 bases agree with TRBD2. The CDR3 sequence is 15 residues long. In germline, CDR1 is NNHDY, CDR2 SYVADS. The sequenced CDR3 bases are TGTGCCAGCAGTGATTTCGGGACGGGGGGGTAT. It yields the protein CASSDFGTGGY. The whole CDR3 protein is CASSDFGTGGYEQYF.

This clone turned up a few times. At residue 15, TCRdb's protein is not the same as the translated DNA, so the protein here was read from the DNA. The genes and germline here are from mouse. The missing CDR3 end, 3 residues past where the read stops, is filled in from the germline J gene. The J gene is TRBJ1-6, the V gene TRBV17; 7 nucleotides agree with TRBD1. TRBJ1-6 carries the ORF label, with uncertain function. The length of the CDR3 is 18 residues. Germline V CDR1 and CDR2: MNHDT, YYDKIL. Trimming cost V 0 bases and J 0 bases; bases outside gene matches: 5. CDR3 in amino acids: CASSRDLGQNSYNSPLYF. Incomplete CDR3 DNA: TGTGCTAGCAGTAGAGATCTGGGACAGAATTCCTATAATTCGCCC.

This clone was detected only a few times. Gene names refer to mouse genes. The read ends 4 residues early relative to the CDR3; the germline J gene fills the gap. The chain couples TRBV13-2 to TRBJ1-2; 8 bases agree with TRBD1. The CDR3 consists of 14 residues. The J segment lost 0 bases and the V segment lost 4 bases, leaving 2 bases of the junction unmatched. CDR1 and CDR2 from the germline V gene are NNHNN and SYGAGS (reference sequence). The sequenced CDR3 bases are TGTGCCAGCGGTCCAGGGGGCGCAAACTCC. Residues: CASGPGGANS. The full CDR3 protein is CASGPGGANSDYTF.

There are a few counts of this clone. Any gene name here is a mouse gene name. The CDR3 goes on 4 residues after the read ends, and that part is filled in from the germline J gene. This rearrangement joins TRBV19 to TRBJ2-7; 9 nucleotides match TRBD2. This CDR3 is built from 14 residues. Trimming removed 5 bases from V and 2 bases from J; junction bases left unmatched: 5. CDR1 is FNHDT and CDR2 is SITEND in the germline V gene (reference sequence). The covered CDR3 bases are TGTGCCAGCAGGGATCGGGACTGGGCCTAT. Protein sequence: CASRDRDWAY. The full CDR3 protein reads CASRDRDWAYEQYF.

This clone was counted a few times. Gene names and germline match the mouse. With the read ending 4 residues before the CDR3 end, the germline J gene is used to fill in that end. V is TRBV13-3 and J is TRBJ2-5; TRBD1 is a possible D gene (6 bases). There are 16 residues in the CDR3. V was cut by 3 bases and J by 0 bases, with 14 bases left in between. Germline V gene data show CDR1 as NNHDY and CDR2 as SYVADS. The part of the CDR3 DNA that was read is TGTGCCAGCAGTGTCCGGGACACCCTTAACCAAGAC. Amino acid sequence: CASSVRDTLNQD. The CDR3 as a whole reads CASSVRDTLNQDTQYF.

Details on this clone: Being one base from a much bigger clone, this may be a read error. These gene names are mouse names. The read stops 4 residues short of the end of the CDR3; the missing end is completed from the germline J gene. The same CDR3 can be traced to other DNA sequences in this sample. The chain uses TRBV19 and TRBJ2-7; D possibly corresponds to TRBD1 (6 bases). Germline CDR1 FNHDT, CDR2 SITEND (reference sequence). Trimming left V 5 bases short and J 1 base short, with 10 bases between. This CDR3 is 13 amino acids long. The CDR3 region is CASSSTGSYEQYF. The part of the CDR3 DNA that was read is TGTGCCAGCAGCTCGACAGGATCCTAT.

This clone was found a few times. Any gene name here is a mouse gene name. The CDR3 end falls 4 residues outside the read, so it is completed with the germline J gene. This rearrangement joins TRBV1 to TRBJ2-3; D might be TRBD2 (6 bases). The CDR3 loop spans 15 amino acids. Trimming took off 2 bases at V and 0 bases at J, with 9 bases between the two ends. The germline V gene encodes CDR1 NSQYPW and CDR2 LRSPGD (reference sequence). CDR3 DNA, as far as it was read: TGCACCTGCAGTGCAAAGACTGGTAGTGCAGAA. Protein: CTCSAKTGSAE. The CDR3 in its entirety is CTCSAKTGSAETLYF.

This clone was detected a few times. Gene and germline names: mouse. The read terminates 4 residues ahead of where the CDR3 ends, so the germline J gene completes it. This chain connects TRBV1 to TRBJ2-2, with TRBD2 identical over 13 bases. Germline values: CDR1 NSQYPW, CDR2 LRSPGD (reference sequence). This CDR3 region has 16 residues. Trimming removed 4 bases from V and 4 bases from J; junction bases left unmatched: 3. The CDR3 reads CTCSGTGGALTGQLYF. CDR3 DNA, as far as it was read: TGCACCTGCAGTGGGACTGGGGGGGCGCTCACCGGG.